Described below is a single T cell receptor (beta chain) sequence and its context. Its matching antigen is unknown. Time point specified: baseline, week 1 (first vaccination visit). Specified treatment: pre-vaccination baseline after standard-of-care therapy. The donor cohort comprised cases of new WHO grade 3 or 4 IDH1-mutant, ATRX-lost astrocytoma. These data belong to a study of a mutant IDH1 vaccine in newly diagnosed glioma. At the level of the study: The treated group averaged approximately 42 years old and was about 60% male, approximately 40% female. Earlier therapy was either radiotherapy, temozolomide, or both, and most got both.

Findings and limits, study-wide: A vaccine-induced immune response developed in 90% to 95% of the patients.

The method was immunoSEQ multiplex PCR; TCRdb's version includes in-frame clones alone and lacks a portion of them. Among roughly 86,000 clones, over 75% were seen once, and the ten largest hold roughly 7%. The germline V and J ends were trimmed by 6 bases and 7 bases, with 13 bases remaining between them. This CDR3 is 14 amino acids long. CDR1 is LNHDA, CDR2 SQIVND, per germline (reference sequence). This rearrangement joins TRBV19 to TRBJ1-6; D gene uncertain. This receptor was obtained from a man aged 40-50 years with glioma. The source was PBMCs, collected from a glioma patient treated with radiotherapy, temozolomide or both. Written as DNA, the CDR3 is TGTGCCAGTAGCATTCTTTCACGGAATTCACCCCTCCACTTT. Encoded protein: CASSILSRNSPLHF.